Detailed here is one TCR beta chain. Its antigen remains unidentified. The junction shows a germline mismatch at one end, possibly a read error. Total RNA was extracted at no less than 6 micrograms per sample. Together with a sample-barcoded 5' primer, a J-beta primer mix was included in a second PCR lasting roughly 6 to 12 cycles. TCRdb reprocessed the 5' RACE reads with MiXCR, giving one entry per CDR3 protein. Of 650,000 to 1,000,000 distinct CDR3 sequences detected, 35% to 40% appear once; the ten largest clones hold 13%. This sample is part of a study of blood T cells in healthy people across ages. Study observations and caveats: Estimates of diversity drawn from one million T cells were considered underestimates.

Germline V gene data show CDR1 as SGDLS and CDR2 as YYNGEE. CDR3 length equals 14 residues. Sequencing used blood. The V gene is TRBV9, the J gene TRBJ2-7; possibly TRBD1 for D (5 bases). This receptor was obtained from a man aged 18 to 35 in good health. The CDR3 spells CSSSPDSSNYEQYF. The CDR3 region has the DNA TGTTCCAGCAGTCCAGACAGCTCCAACTACGAGCAGTACTTC. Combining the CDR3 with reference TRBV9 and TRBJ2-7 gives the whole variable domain DSGVTQTPKHLITATGQRVTLRCSPRSGDLSVYWYQQSLDQGLQFLIQYYNGEERAKGNILERFSAQQFPDLHSELNLSSLELGDSALYFCSSSPDSSNYEQYFGPGTRLTVT.